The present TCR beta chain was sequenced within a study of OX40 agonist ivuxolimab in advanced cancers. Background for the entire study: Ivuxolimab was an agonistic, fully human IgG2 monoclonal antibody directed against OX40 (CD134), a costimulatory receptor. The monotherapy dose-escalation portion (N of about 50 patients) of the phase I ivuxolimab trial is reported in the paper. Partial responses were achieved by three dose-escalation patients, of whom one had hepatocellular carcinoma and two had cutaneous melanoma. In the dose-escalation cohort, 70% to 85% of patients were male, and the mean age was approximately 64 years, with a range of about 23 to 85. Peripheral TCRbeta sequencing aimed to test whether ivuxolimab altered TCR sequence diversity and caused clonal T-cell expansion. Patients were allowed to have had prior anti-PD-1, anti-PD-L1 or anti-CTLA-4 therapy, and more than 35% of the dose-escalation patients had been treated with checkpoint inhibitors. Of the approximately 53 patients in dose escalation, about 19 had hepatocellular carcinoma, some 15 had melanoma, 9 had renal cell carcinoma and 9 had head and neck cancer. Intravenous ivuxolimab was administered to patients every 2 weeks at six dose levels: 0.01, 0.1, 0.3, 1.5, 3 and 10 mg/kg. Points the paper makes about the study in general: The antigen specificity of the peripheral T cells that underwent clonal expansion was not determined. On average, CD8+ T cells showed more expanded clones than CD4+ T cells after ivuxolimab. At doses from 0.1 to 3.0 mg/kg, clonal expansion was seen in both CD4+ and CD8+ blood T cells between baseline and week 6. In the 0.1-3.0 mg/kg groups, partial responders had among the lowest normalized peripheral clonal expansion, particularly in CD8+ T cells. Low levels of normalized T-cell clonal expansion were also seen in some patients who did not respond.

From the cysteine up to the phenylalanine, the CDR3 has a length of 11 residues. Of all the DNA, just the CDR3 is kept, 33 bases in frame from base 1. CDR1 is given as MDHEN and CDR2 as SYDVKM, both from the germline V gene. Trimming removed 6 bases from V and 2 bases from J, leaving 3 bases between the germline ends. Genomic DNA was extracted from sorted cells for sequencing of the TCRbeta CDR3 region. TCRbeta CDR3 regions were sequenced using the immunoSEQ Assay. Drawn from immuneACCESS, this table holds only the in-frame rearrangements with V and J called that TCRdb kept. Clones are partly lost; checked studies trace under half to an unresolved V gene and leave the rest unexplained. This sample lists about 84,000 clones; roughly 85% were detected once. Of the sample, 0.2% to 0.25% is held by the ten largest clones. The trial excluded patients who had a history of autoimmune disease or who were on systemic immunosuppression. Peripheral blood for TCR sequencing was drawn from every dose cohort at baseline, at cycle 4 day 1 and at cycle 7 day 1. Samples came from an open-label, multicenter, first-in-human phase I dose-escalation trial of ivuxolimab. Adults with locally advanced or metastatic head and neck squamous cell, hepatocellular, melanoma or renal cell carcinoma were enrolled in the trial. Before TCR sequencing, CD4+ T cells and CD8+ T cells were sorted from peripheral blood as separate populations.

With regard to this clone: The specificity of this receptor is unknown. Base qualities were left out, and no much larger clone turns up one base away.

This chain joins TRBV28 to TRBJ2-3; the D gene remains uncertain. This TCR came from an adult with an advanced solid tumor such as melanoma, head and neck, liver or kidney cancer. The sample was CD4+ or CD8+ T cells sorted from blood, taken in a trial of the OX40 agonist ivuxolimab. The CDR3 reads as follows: CASSPTDTQYF. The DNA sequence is TGTGCCAGCAGCCCCACAGATACGCAGTATTTT.